The T cell receptor beta chain under discussion was sequenced for a study of cytomegalovirus exposure and HLA in healthy donors. The study's findings and limits: A classifier reportedly called cytomegalovirus status with high sensitivity and specificity. As confirmed in vitro, a few CMV-associated chains were specific for CMV antigens. Across donors, most TCRs were seen rarely, yet some public ones were widespread.

This table comes from immunoSEQ multiplex PCR, and its TCRdb copy is limited to in-frame clones, with some not included. The repertoire consists of a few hundred thousand clones, with roughly 89% occurring once and the leading ten covering 0.37%. The donors were part of the validation cohort of 120 or so subjects. That cohort was separate from the first cohort, which comprised 666 subjects. CDR3 length: 14 amino acids. V was clipped by 5 bases and J by 4 bases; unmatched bases: 10. Germline assignment: CDR1 SQVTM and CDR2 ANQGSEA. The sample holds one count of this clone. The antigen is unknown. This sequence was found in a woman aged 18-35 years in good health and CMV-seronegative. The chain carries TRBV29-1 and TRBJ1-1; 7 nucleotides line up with TRBD1. The sequencing input was PBMCs. The DNA for the CDR3 is TGCAGCGTTCAGGGGGTGGGGGCGTTCACTGAAGCTTTCTTT. This gives the protein CSVQGVGAFTEAFF. Supplemented by reference TRBV29-1 and TRBJ1-1, the full variable domain reads SAVISQKPSRDICQRGTSLTIQCQVDSQVTMMFWYRQQPGQSLTLIATANQGSEATYESGFVIDKFPISRPNLTFSTLTVSNMSPEDSSIYLCSVQGVGAFTEAFFGQGTRLTVV.